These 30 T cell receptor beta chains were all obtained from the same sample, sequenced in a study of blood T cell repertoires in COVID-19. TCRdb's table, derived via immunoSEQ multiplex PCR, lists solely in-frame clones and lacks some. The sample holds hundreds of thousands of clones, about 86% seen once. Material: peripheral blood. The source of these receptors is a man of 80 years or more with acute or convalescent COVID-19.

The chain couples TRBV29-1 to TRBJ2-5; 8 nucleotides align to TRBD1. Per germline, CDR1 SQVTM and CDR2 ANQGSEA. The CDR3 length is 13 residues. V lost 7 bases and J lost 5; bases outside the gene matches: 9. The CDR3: CSAQTGAGETQYF. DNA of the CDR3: TGCAGCGCACAGACAGGGGCCGGGGAGACCCAGTACTTC.

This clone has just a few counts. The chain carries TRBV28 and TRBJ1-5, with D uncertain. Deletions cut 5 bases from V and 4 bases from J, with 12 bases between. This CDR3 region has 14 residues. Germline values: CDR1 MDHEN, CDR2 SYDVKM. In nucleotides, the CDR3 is TGTGCCAGCAGTCCCCCACGAGTTAATCAGCCCCAGCATTTT. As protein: CASSPPRVNQPQHF.

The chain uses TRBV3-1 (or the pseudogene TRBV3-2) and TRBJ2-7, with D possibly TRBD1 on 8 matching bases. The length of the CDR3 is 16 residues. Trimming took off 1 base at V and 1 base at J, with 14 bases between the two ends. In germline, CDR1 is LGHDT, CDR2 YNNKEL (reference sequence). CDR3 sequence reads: CASSQAGQGGSYEQYF. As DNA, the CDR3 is TGTGCCAGCAGCCAAGCCGGACAGGGAGGGTCCTACGAGCAGTACTTC.

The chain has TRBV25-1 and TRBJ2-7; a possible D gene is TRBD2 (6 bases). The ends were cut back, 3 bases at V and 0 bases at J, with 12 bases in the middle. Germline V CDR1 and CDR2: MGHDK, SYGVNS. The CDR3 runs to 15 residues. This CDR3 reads CASSDPNSGSYEQYF. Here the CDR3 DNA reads TGTGCCAGCAGTGACCCGAATAGCGGCTCCTACGAGCAGTACTTC.

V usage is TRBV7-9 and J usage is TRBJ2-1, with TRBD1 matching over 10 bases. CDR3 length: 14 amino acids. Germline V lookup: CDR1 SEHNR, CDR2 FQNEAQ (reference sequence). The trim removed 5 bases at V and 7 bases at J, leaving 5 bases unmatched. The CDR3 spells CASSLWTGGNEQFF. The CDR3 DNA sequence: TGTGCCAGCAGCCTTTGGACAGGGGGGAATGAGCAGTTCTTC.

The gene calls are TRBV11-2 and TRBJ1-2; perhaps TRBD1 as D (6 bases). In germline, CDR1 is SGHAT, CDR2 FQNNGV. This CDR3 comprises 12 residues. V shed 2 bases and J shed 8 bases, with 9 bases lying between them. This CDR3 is CASSLKGVGYTF. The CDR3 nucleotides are TGTGCCAGCAGCTTAAAGGGGGTAGGCTACACCTTC.

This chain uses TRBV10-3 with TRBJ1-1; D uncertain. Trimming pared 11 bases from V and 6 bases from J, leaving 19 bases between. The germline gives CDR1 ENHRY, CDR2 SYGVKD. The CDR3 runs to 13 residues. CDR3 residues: CAASMILGPEAFF. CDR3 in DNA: TGTGCCGCCTCCATGATTCTGGGCCCTGAAGCTTTCTTT.

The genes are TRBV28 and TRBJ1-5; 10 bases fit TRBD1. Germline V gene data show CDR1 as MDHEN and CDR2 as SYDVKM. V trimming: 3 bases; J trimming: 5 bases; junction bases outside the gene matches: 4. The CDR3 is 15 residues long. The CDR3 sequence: CASSLGGTGDQPQHF. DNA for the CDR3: TGTGCCAGCAGTTTGGGGGGGACAGGGGATCAGCCCCAGCATTTT.

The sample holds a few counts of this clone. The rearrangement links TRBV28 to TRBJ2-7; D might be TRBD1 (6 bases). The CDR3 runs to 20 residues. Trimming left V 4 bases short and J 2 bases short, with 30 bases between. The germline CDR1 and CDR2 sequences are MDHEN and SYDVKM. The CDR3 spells CASSSYPFKQGMRPTYEQYF. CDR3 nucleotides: TGTGCCAGCAGTTCCTACCCTTTCAAACAGGGTATGAGACCAACCTACGAGCAGTACTTC.

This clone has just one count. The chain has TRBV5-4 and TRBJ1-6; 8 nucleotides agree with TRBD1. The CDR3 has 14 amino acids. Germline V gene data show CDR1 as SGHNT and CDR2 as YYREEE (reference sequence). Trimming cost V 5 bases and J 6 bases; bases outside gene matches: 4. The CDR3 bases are TGTGCCAGCAGGGGACAGGCGGGTAATTCACCCCTCCACTTT. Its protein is CASRGQAGNSPLHF.

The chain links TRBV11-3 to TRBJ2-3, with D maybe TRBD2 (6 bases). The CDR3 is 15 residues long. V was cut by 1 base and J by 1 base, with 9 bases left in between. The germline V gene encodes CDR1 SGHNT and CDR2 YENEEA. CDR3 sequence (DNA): TGTGCCAGCAGCTTAGCGGGCGGGGGCACAGATACGCAGTATTTT. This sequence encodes CASSLAGGGTDTQYF.

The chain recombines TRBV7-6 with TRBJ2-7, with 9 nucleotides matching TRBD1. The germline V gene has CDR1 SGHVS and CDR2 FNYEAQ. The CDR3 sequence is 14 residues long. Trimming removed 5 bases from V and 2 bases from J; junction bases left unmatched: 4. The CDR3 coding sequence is TGTGCCAGCAGCCTTAGGACAGGGGCCTACGAGCAGTACTTC. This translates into CASSLRTGAYEQYF. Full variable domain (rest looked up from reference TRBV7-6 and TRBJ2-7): GAGVSQSPRYKVTKRGQDVALRCDPISGHVSLYWYRQALGQGPEFLTYFNYEAQQDKSGLPNDRFSAERPEGSISTLTIQRTEQRDSAMYRCASSLRTGAYEQYFGPGTRLTVT.

CDR3 in amino acids: CASSPTIGAGAKDNYGYTF. CDR3 bases: TGTGCCAGCAGTCCTACTATTGGGGCAGGAGCCAAGGACAACTATGGCTACACCTTC. The V call is TRBV6-6, the J call TRBJ1-2; maybe TRBD1 (5 bases). V was clipped by 5 bases and J by 2 bases, with 27 bases between them. Germline lookup yields CDR1 MNHNY and CDR2 SVGAGI (reference sequence). The CDR3 covers 19 residues.

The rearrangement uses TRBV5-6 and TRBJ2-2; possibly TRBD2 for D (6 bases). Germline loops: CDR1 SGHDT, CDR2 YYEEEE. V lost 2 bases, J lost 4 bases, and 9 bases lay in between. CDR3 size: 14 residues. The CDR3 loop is CASSFLTSTGELFF. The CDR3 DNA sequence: TGTGCCAGCAGCTTCCTGACTAGCACCGGGGAGCTGTTTTTT.

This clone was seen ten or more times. This CDR3 reads CASSLDRADTQYF. CDR3 nucleotide sequence: TGCGCCAGCAGCTTGGACAGGGCAGATACGCAGTATTTT. This rearrangement joins TRBV5-1 to TRBJ2-3; a possible D gene is TRBD1 (6 bases). Per germline, CDR1 SGHRS and CDR2 YFSETQ. V was trimmed by 0 bases and J by 4 bases, leaving 6 bases between them. This CDR3 spans 13 amino acids.

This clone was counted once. The CDR3 loop reads CASSYSGAGVNEQYF. The CDR3 coding sequence is TGTGCCAGCAGTTATTCGGGAGCGGGCGTCAACGAGCAGTACTTC. This rearrangement joins TRBV6-5 to TRBJ2-7; D is possibly TRBD2 (6 bases). This CDR3 is built from 15 residues. Trimming cost V 3 bases and J 5 bases, with 17 bases left between them. In germline, CDR1 is MNHEY, CDR2 SVGAGI.

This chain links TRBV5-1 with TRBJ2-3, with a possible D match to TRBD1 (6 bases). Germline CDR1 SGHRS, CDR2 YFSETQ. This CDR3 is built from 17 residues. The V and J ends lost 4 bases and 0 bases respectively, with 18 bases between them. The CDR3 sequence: CASSLIVSGQSTDTQYF. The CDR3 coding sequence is TGCGCCAGCAGCCTGATTGTATCAGGACAGAGCACAGATACGCAGTATTTT.

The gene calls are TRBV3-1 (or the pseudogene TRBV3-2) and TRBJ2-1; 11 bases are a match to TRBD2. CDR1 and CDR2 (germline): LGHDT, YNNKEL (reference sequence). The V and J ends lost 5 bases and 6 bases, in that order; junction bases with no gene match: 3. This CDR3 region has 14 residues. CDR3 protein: CASSVSGRGNEQFF. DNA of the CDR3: TGTGCCAGCAGCGTTAGCGGGAGGGGCAATGAGCAGTTCTTC.

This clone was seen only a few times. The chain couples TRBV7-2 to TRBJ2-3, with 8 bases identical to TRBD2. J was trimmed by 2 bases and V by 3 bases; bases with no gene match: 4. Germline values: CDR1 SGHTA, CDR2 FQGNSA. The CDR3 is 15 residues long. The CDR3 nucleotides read TGTGCCAGCAGCTTGACTAGCGCCCTCACAGATACGCAGTATTTT. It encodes CASSLTSALTDTQYF.

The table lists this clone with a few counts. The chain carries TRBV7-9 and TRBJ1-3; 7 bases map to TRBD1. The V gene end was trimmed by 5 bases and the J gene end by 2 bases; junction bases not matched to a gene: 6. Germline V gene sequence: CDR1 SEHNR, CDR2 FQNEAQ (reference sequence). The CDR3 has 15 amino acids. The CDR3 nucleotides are TGTGCCAGCAGCCCCGAGGGGGCGCCTGGAAACACCATATATTTT. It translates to CASSPEGAPGNTIYF.

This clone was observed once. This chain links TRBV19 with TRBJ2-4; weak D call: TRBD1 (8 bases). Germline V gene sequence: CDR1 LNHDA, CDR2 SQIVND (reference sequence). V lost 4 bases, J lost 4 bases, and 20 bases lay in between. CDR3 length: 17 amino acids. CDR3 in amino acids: CASSTKQGGLSKNIQYF. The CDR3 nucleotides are TGTGCCAGTAGTACTAAACAGGGGGGGCTTTCGAAAAACATTCAGTACTTC.

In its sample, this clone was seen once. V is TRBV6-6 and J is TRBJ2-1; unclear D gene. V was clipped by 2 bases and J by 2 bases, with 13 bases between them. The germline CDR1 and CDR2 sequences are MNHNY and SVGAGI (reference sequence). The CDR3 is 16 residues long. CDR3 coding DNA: TGTGCCAGCAGTTACCTCCTAGAGGATCCCTACAATGAGCAGTTCTTC. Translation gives CASSYLLEDPYNEQFF.

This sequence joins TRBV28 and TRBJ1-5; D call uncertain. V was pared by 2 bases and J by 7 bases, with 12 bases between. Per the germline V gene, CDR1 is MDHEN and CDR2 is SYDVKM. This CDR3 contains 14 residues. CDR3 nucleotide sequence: TGTGCCAGCAGTTTAGGCGGGTTGAGACAGCCCCAGCATTTT. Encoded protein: CASSLGGLRQPQHF. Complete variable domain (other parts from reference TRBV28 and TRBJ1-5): DVKVTQSSRYLVKRTGEKVFLECVQDMDHENMFWYRQDPGLGLRLIYFSYDVKMKEKGDIPEGYSVSREKKERFSLILESASTNQTSMYLCASSLGGLRQPQHFGDGTRLSIL.

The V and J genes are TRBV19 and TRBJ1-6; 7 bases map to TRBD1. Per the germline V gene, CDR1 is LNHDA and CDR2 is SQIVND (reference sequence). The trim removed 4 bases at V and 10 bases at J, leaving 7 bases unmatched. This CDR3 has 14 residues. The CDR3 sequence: CASSNQGGGSPLHF. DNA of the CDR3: TGTGCCAGTAGTAATCAAGGGGGCGGATCACCCCTCCACTTT.

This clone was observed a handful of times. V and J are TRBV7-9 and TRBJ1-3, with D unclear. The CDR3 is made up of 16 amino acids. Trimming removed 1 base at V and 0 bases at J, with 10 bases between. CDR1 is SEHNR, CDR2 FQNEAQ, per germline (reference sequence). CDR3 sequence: CASSLVAAFSGNTIYF. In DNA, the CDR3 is TGTGCCAGCAGCTTAGTGGCGGCCTTCTCTGGAAACACCATATATTTT. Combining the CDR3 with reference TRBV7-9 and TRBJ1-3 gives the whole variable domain DTGVSQNPRHKITKRGQNVTFRCDPISEHNRLYWYRQTLGQGPEFLTYFQNEAQLEKSRLLSDRFSAERPKGSFSTLEIQRTEQGDSAMYLCASSLVAAFSGNTIYFGEGSWLTVV.

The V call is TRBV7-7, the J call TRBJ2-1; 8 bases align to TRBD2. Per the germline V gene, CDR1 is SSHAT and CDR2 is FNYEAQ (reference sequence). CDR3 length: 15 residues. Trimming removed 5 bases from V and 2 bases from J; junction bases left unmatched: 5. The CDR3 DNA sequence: TGTGCCAGCAGCCGTCTCGGGGGGGCCTACAATGAGCAGTTCTTC. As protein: CASSRLGGAYNEQFF.

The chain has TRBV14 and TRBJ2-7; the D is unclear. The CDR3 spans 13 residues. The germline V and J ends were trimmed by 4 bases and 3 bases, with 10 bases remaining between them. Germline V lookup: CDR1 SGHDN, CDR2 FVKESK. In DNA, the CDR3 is TGTGCCAGCAGCCCCCGGGTCCTCTACGAGCAGTACTTC. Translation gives CASSPRVLYEQYF.

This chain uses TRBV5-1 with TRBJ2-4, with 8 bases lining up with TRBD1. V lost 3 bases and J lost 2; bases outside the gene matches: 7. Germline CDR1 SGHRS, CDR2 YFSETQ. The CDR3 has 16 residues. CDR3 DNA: TGCGCCAGCAGCTGGGGACAGGTATTAACCAAAAACATTCAGTACTTC. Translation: CASSWGQVLTKNIQYF.

CDR3 region: CASSLLQGGSSGNTIYF. CDR3 nucleotide sequence: TGCGCCAGCAGCTTGCTGCAGGGAGGGAGCTCTGGAAACACCATATATTTT. The chain carries TRBV5-1 and TRBJ1-3; tentatively, D is TRBD1 (5 bases). Looked up from germline, CDR1 is SGHRS and CDR2 is YFSETQ. The CDR3 runs to 17 residues. Trimming took 1 base from V and 0 from J, leaving 14 bases between them.

CDR3: CASSYRDIDYEQYF. CDR3 in DNA: TGTGCCAGCAGTTACAGGGACATTGACTACGAGCAGTACTTC. The rearrangement links TRBV6-5 to TRBJ2-7; perhaps TRBD1 as D (6 bases). Germline CDR1 and CDR2: MNHEY and SVGAGI. V lost 2 bases, J lost 3 bases, and 11 bases lay in between. The CDR3 spans 14 residues.